This T cell receptor (beta chain) originates from a study of blood T cells in healthy people across ages. The study isolated at least 6 million PBMCs from each sample. Total RNA, at least 5 micrograms per sample, was extracted from PBMCs. Notes on the study in general: Long-lived donors had more naive CD4+ cells and higher diversity than aged donors.

There are 14 residues in the CDR3. The germline CDR1 and CDR2 sequences are GTSNPN and SVGIG (reference sequence). The V and J ends lost 3 bases and 4 bases respectively, with 16 bases between them. Note on this clonotype: Its specificity is unknown.

A sample-barcoded 5' primer and a J-beta primer mix were used in a second PCR of about 6 to 11 cycles. TCRdb re-called the 5' RACE reads with MiXCR, one entry per CDR3 protein. The sample lists about 1,000,000 distinct CDR3 sequences, 40% to 45% occurring once. The rearrangement links TRBV30 to TRBJ2-7; perhaps TRBD1 as D (6 bases). The receptor's source is an older woman in good health. Sequencing input: blood. In nucleotides, the CDR3 is TGTGCCTGGAGGTTACAGGGAAGGAATTACGAGCAGTACTTC. Protein: CAWRLQGRNYEQYF.